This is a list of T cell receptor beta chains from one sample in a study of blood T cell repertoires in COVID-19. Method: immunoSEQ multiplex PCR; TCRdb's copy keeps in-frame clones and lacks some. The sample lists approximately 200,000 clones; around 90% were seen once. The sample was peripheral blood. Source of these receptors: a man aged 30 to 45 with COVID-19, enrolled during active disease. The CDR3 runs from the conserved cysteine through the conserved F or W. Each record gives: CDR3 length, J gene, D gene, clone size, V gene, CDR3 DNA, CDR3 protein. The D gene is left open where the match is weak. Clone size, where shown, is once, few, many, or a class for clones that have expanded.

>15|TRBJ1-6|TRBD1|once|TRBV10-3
TGTGCCATCAGTGAGTCCACAGGGGGCAATTCACCCCTCCACTTT
CAISESTGGNSPLHF
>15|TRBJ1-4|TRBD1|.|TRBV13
TGTGCCAGCAGCTTACAGAACCGGGACAGGGGGAAACTGTTTTTT
CASSLQNRDRGKLFF
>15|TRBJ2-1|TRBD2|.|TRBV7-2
TGTGCCAGCAGCCTACTAGCGGGAGTCGGGAATGAGCAGTTCTTC
CASSLLAGVGNEQFF
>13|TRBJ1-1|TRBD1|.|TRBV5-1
TGCGCCAGCAGCTTGTCACAGGGGGGTGAAGCTTTCTTT
CASSLSQGGEAFF
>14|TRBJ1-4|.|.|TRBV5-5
TGTGCCAGCAGCCTGACAGGCGAGTGGGAAAAACTGTTTTTT
CASSLTGEWEKLFF
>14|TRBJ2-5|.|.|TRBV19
TGTGCCAGTAGTTGGGCCCTCCGCCAAGAGACCCAGTACTTC
CASSWALRQETQYF
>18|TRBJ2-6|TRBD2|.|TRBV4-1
TGCGCCAGCAGCCACCCTAGCGGGAGGGCGGAAGGGGCCAACGTCCTGACTTTC
CASSHPSGRAEGANVLTF
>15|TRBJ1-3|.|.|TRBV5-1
TGCGCCAGCAGCTTGGAGGGGTACTCTGGAAACACCATATATTTT
CASSLEGYSGNTIYF
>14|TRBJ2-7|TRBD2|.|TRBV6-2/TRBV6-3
TGTGCCAGCAGACCTACTAGCGGGGTTTACGAGCAGTACTTC
CASRPTSGVYEQYF
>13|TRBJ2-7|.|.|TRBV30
TGTGCCTGTCAACTGTACTCTGGCGGGGCAGAGTACTTC
CACQLYSGGAEYF
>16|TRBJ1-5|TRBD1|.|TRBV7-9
TGTGCCAGCAGCCCATCACCTGACAGGGACAATCAGCCCCAGCATTTT
CASSPSPDRDNQPQHF
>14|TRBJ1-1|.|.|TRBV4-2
TGTGCCAGCAGCCAATCAGGGTTGAACACTGAAGCTTTCTTT
CASSQSGLNTEAFF
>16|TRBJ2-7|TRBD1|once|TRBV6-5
TGTGCCAGCAGTTACTCCCGGGACAGGGGTGGATACGAGCAGTACTTC
CASSYSRDRGGYEQYF
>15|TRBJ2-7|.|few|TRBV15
TGTGCCACCAGCAGAGAAGGGCAGGGAAACTACGAGCAGTACTTC
CATSREGQGNYEQYF
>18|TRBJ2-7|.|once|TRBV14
TGTGCCAGCAGCCAAGGAGGAGGTGGCGAACTAACCTCCTACGAGCAGTACTTC
CASSQGGGGELTSYEQYF
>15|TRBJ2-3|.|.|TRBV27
TGTGCCAGCAGTTCAGGGGATCTTGGCACAGATACGCAGTATTTT
CASSSGDLGTDTQYF
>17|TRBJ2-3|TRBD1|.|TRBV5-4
TGTGCCAGCAGCTGGGACAGAATCCTCACTAGCACAGATACGCAGTATTTT
CASSWDRILTSTDTQYF
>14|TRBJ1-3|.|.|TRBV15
TGTGCCACCAGCACCGGTCTTAGTGGAAACACCATATATTTT
CATSTGLSGNTIYF
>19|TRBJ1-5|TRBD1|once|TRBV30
TGTGCCTGGAGTGAAGACAGGGAATTTAGCTTTCAGAGCAATCAGCCCCAGCATTTT
CAWSEDREFSFQSNQPQHF
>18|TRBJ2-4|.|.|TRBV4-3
TGCGCCAGCAGCCAAGATGAGGACAGCCAATACTCCAAAAACATTCAGTACTTC
CASSQDEDSQYSKNIQYF
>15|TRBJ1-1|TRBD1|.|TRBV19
TGTGCCAGTCGTATAGCCGGGACAGGTTCCTTTGAAGCTTTCTTT
CASRIAGTGSFEAFF
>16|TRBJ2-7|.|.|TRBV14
TGTGCCAGCAGCCAAGACCTGAGGGTAAGCTCCTACGAGCAGTACTTC
CASSQDLRVSSYEQYF
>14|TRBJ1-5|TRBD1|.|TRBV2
TGTGCCAGCAGTGGCGGGACAGTTTATCAGCCCCAGCATTTT
CASSGGTVYQPQHF
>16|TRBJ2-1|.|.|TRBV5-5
TGTGCCAGCACCACCGACTGGAGGAGCTCCTACAATGAGCAGTTCTTC
CASTTDWRSSYNEQFF
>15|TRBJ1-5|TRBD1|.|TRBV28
TGTGCCAGCAGCGACAGGACAGGGATCGGGCAGCCCCAGCATTTT
CASSDRTGIGQPQHF
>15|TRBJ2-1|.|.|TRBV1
TGCACCAGCAAGGGGGGGCAGGGGCTTTACAATGAGCAGTTCTTC
CTSKGGQGLYNEQFF
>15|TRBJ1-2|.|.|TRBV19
TGTGCCAGTAGTCCGGACAAGGAGAAACGCTATGGCTACACCTTC
CASSPDKEKRYGYTF
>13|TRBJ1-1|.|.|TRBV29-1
TGCAGCGACTCGACGACAGGGAACACTGAAGCTTTCTTT
CSDSTTGNTEAFF
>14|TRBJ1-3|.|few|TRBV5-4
TGTGCCAGCAGCTTGGAAGTAGATGGAAACACCATATATTTT
CASSLEVDGNTIYF
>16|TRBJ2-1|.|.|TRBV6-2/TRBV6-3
TGTGCCAGCAGTTACGGTTCACGGGAGTTTGTAGATGAGCAGTTCTTC
CASSYGSREFVDEQFF
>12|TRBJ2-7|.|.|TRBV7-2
TGTGCCAGCGGCAATGCTTTCTACGAGCAGTACTTC
CASGNAFYEQYF
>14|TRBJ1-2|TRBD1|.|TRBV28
TGTGCCAGCAGTCCACAGACAGGGCATTATGGCTACACCTTC
CASSPQTGHYGYTF
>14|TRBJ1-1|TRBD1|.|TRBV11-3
TGTGCCAGCAGCGAAGGACAGGGGAACACTGAAGCTTTCTTT
CASSEGQGNTEAFF
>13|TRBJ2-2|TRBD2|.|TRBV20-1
TGCAGTGCTAGTAGAGCGGGGGCCGGGGAGCTGTTTTTT
CSASRAGAGELFF
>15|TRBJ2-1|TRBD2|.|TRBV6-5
TGTGCCAGCAGGGGACTAGCGGTCTCCTACAATGAGCAGTTCTTC
CASRGLAVSYNEQFF
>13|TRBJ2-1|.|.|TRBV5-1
TGCGCCAGCAGCTCGGACGTGGGAGGTGAGCAGTTCTTC
CASSSDVGGEQFF
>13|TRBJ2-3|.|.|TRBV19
TGTGCCAGTAGTTCCCCTCGCACAGATACGCAGTATTTT
CASSSPRTDTQYF
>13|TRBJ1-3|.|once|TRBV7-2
TGTGCCAGCAGCTTAGGAGGACAGAACACCATATATTTT
CASSLGGQNTIYF
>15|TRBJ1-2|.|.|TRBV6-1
TGTGCCAGCAGTGAACACTTTTGGTCTAACTATGGCTACACCTTC
CASSEHFWSNYGYTF
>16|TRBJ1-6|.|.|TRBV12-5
TGTGCTAGTGGTTTGTCAAAGGGGCGGTCGAATTCACCCCTCCACTTT
CASGLSKGRSNSPLHF
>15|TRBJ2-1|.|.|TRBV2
TGTGCCAGCTTAGGACAGATGCTCTCCTACAATGAGCAGTTCTTC
CASLGQMLSYNEQFF
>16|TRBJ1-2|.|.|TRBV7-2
TGTGCCAGCAGCTGGGGCCCCCACTGGGGTGAGGATGGCTACACCTTC
CASSWGPHWGEDGYTF
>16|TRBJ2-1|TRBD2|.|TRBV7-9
TGTGCCAGCAGCTTCTATCTAGCGGGGTCCTACAATGAGCAGTTCTTC
CASSFYLAGSYNEQFF
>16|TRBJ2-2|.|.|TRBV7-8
TGTGCCAGCAGCCCCAGGGGCAGGACGAACACCGGGGAGCTGTTTTTT
CASSPRGRTNTGELFF
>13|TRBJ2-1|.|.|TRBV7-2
TGTGCCAGCAGCTGGGCAGGGTTGAATGAGCAGTTCTTC
CASSWAGLNEQFF
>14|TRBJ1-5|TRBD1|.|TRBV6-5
TGTGCCAGCAGTTCGGGACAGCGAAATCAGCCCCAGCATTTT
CASSSGQRNQPQHF
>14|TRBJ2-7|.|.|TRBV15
TGTGCCACCAGCAGAGAAGAAGAGTCCTACGAGCAGTACTTC
CATSREEESYEQYF
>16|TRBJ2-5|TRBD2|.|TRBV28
TGTGCCAGCAGGCCAGGGGTAGCGGGAGGGCAAGAGACCCAGTACTTC
CASRPGVAGGQETQYF
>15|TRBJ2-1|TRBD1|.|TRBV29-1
TGCAGCGTTGAAGGAGGACAGGGGGCCTACAATGAGCAGTTCTTC
CSVEGGQGAYNEQFF